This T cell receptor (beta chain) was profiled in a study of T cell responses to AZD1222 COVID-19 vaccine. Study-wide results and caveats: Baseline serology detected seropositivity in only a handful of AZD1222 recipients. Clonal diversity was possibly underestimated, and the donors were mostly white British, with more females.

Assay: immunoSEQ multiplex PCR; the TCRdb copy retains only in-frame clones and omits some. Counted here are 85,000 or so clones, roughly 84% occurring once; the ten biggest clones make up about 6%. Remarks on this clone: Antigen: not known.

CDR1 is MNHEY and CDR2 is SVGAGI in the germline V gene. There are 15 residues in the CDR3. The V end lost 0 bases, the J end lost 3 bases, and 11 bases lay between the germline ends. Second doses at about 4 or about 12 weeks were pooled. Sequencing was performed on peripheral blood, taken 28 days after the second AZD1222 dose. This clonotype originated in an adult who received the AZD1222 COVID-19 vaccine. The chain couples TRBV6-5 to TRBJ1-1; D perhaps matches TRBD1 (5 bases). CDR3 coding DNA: TGTGCCAGCAGTTACTCGCAGAGAGGGGACACTGAAGCTTTCTTT. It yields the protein CASSYSQRGDTEAFF.